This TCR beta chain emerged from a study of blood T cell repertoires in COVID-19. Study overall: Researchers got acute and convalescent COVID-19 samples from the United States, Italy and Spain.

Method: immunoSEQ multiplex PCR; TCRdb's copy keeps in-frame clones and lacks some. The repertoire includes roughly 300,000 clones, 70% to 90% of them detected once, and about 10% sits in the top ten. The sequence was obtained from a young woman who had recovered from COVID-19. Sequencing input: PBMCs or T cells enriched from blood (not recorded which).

CDR3 sequence: CASSHVGRTGELFF. The CDR3 region has the DNA TGTGCCAGCAGCCACGTAGGGAGAACCGGGGAGCTGTTTTTT. J is TRBJ2-2 and V is TRBV4-2; D might be TRBD2 (5 bases). Looked up from germline, CDR1 is LGHNA and CDR2 is YNFKEQ. Trimming shortened V by 3 bases and J by 5 bases, and 10 bases separated the two germline ends. The CDR3 runs to 14 residues.